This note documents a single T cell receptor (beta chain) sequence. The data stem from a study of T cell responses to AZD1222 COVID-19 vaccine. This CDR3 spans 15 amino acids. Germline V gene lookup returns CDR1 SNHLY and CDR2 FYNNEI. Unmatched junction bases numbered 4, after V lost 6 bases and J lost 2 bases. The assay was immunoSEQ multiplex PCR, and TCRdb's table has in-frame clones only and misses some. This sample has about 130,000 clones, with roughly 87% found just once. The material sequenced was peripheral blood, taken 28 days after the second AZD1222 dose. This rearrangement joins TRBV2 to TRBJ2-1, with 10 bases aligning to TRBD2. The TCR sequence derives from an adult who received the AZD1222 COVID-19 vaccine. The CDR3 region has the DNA TGTGCCAGCAGGGGAACTAGCGGGGCCTACAATGAGCAGTTCTTC. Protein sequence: CASRGTSGAYNEQFF.